This T cell receptor (beta chain) was found in a study of graft-versus-host responses after intestinal transplantation. Study at large: Transplants given to recipients were multivisceral, liver-intestinal, or isolated intestinal.

Remarks on this clone: Its antigen remains unidentified.

Study-level findings and limits: Allograft graft-versus-host to host-versus-graft clonal ratios ran high in patients with graft-donor T cell macrochimerism. GvH clones occurred in recipient marrow; some first appeared in ileum or blood. Peak levels of circulating GvH clones tracked with early post-transplant HvG declines.

TCRdb's table, derived via immunoSEQ multiplex PCR, lists solely in-frame clones and lacks some. The sample includes tens of thousands of clones, around nine tenths of them seen just once. The CDR3 has 16 amino acids. Germline V gene lookup returns CDR1 SGHAT and CDR2 FQNNGV. Trimming stripped 5 bases from V and 8 bases from J, with 21 bases between. Sequenced here: unstimulated CD8+ T cells sorted from spleen or lymph node cells, sampled before intestinal transplant. The TCR sequence derives from a human donor who received an intestinal transplant. This chain links TRBV11-2 with TRBJ1-4, with a weak D call TRBD1 (6 bases). The CDR3: CASSPRGNGVEEKLFF. The CDR3 coding sequence is TGTGCCAGCAGCCCGAGGGGGAACGGAGTAGAGGAAAAACTGTTTTTT. The variable domain in full, with the rest retrieved from reference TRBV11-2 and TRBJ1-4, is EAGVAQSPRYKIIEKRQSVAFWCNPISGHATLYWYQQILGQGPKLLIQFQNNGVVDDSQLPKDRFSAERLKGVDSTLKIQPAKLEDSAVYLCASSPRGNGVEEKLFFGSGTQLSVL.